The T cell receptor (beta chain) under discussion was sequenced for a study of cytomegalovirus exposure and HLA in healthy donors. Study-wide background: In a previous analysis, around 120 million unique TCR beta sequences were found from some 180 million T cells. Unique TCRs numbering 75 million to 95 million, obtained from HLA-typed donors, made up an early data release.

The germline gives CDR1 MNHNS, CDR2 SASEGT. CDR3 size: 13 residues. The V end was cut by 8 bases, the J end by 1 base, with 11 bases between. This clone has a handful of counts. It was with 60 Vbeta and 13 Jbeta primers that the PCR ran. Sequencing was performed with immunoSEQ multiplex PCR; in TCRdb, only in-frame clones are kept and a portion is missing. The repertoire holds around 190,000 clones, 75% to 90% seen once, with around 0.3% in the top ten. When sampled, the donors appeared nominally healthy, though they likely had unrecorded immune exposures. Sample: PBMCs. This clonotype was sampled from a woman in her thirties in good health and CMV-seronegative. The rearrangement links TRBV6-1 to TRBJ1-2; D possibly corresponds to TRBD1 (6 bases). This CDR3 reads CASLGTFNYGYTF. The CDR3 coding sequence is TGTGCCAGCTTGGGGACATTTAACTATGGCTACACCTTC.